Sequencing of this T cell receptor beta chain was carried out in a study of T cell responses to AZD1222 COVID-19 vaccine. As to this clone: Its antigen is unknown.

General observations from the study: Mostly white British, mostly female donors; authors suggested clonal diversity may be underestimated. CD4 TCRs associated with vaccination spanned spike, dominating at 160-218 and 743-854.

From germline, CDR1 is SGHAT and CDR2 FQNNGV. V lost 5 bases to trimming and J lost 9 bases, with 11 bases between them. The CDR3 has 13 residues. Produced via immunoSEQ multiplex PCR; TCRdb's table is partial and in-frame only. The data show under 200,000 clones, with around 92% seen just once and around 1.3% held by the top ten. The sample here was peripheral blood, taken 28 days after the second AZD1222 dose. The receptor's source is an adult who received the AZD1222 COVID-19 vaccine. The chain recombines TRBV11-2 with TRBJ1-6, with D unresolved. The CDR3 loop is CASSPNLFSPLHF. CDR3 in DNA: TGTGCCAGCAGCCCCAATCTTTTTTCACCCCTCCACTTT.